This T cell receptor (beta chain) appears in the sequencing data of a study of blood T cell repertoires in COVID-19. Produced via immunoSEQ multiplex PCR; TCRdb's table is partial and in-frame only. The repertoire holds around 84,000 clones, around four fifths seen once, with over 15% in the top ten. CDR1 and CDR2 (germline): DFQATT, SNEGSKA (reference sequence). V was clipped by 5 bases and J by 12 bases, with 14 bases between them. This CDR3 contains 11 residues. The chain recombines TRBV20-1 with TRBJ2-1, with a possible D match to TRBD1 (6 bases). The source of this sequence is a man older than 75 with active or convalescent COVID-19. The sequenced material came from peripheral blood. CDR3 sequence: CSAPNVGGQFF. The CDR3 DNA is TGCAGTGCTCCCAACGTAGGGGGGCAGTTCTTC.